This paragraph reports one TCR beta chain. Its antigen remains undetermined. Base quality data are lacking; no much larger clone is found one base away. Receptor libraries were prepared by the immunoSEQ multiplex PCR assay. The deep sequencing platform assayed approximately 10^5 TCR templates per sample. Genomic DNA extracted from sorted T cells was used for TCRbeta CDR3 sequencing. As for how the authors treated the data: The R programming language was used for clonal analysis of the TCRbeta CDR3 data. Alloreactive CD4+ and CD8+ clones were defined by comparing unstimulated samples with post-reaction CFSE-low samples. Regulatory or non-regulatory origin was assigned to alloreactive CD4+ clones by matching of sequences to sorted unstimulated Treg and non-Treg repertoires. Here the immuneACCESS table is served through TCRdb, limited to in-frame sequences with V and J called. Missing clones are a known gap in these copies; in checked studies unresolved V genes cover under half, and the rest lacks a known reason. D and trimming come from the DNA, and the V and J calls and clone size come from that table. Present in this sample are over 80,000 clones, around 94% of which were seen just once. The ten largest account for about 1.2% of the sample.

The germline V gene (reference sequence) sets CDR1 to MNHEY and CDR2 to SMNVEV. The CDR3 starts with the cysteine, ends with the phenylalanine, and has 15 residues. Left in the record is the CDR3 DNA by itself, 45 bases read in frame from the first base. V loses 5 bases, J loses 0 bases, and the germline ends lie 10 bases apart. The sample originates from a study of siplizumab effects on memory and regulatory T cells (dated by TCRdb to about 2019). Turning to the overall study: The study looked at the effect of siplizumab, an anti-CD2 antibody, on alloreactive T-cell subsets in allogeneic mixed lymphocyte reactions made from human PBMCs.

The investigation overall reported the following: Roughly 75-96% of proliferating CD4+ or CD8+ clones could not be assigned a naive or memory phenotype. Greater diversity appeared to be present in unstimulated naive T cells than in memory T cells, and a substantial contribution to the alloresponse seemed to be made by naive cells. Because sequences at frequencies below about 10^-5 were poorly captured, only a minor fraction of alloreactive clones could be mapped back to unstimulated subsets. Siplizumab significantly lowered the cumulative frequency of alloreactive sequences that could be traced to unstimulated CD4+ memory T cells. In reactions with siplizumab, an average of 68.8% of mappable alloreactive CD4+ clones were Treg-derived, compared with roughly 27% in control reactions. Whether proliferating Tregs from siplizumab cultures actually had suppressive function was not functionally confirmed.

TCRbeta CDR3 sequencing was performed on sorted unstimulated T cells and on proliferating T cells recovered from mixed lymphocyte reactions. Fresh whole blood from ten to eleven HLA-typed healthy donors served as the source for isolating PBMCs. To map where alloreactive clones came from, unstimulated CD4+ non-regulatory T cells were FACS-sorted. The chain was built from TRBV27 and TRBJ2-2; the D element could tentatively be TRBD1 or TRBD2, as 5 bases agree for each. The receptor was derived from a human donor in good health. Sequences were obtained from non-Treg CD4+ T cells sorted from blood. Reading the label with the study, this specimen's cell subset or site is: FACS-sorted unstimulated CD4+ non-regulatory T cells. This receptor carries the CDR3 CASSPRGANTGELFF. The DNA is TGTGCCAGCAGTCCCCGAGGGGCGAACACCGGGGAGCTGTTTTTT.